The 5 T cell receptor beta chains presented below share a single source sample, sequenced in a study of blood T cells in healthy people across ages. Together with a sample-barcoded 5' primer, a J-beta primer mix was included in a second PCR lasting about 7 to 11 cycles. TCRdb fed the 5' RACE reads into MiXCR, producing one record per CDR3 protein. Among 650,000 to 800,000 distinct CDR3 sequences listed, under 45% were seen once. The sequencing sample was made of blood. The receptors here all came from a man in his fifties or sixties in good health.

The table lists this clonotype with a few counts. The chain employs TRBV20-1 and TRBJ1-2; a weak D match, TRBD1 (6 bases). Per germline, CDR1 DFQATT and CDR2 SNEGSKA (reference sequence). The CDR3 has 13 amino acids. The V end was cut by 8 bases, the J end by 11 bases, with 24 bases between. In DNA, the CDR3 is TGCAGTACCCCCTGGGTAGTCAGGGGCGCTTACACCTTC. This sequence encodes CSTPWVVRGAYTF.

This clonotype showed up just a few times. The J gene is TRBJ2-1, the V gene TRBV5-1; 10 nucleotides line up with TRBD1. The germline gives CDR1 SGHRS, CDR2 YFSETQ. This CDR3 contains 13 residues. With V trimmed by 8 bases and J by 9 bases, 8 bases remained unmatched. Here the CDR3 DNA reads TGCGCCAGTCCGGGACAGGGGCGAGGTGAGCAGTTCTTC. Translated: CASPGQGRGEQFF.

This clonotype was counted a few times. This chain connects TRBV6-5 to TRBJ1-1; no firm D call. Per germline, CDR1 MNHEY and CDR2 SVGAGI. CDR3 length equals 13 residues. Trimming stripped 8 bases from V and 1 base from J, with 11 bases between. The CDR3: CASLAGPNTEAFF. CDR3 nucleotide sequence: TGTGCCAGCCTCGCGGGTCCGAACACTGAAGCTTTCTTT.

The rearrangement links TRBV7-6 to TRBJ2-5; tentatively, D is TRBD2 (6 bases). Germline V gene lookup returns CDR1 SGHVS and CDR2 FNYEAQ. V lost 5 bases and J 3 bases, leaving 13 bases between the germline ends. The CDR3 extends over 14 amino acids. This chain's CDR3 is CASSPYTGEETQYF. CDR3 bases: TGTGCCAGCAGCCCCTACACGGGAGAAGAGACCCAGTACTTC.

The rearrangement joins TRBV13 to TRBJ2-7, with D tentatively TRBD1 (6 bases). V was trimmed by 5 bases and J by 2 bases, leaving 22 bases between them. This CDR3 spans 17 amino acids. The germline gives CDR1 PRHDT, CDR2 FYEKMQ (reference sequence). CDR3 sequence: CASSHRILDSLTYEQYF. CDR3 sequence (DNA): TGTGCCAGCAGCCACCGGATTTTGGACAGTTTGACCTACGAGCAGTACTTC.